The sequence of this T cell receptor beta chain was determined in a study of cytomegalovirus exposure and HLA in healthy donors. On the study more broadly: An earlier analysis found fewer than 140 million unique TCR beta sequences from approximately 190 million T cells. General study findings and limits: TCR beta chain V- and J-gene trimming was linked, in a later analysis, to a missense variant in DCLRE1C. Reported findings show TCR beta sequences accurately forecast HLA-A and HLA-B alleles in most subjects. Judged likely to be a sequencing artifact was a cluster of highly shared sequence variants.

Note on this clone: The target antigen is unknown.

PCR amplification relied on 60 Vbeta primers (plus 13 Jbeta primers). Profiled with immunoSEQ multiplex PCR; TCRdb holds only in-frame clones, not every one. In the table there are roughly 110,000 clones, over 70% of which are singletons. Germline loops: CDR1 SGHDN, CDR2 FVKESK. CDR3 length equals 16 residues. The trim removed 3 bases at V and 2 bases at J, leaving 7 bases unmatched. The receptor was isolated from a woman aged 40-49 years in good health and CMV-seropositive. J is TRBJ2-7 and V is TRBV14, with 10 bases fitting TRBD1. Source material: PBMCs. CDR3: CASSHRPGTGAYEQYF. DNA of the CDR3: TGTGCCAGCAGCCACCGACCCGGGACAGGGGCCTACGAGCAGTACTTC.